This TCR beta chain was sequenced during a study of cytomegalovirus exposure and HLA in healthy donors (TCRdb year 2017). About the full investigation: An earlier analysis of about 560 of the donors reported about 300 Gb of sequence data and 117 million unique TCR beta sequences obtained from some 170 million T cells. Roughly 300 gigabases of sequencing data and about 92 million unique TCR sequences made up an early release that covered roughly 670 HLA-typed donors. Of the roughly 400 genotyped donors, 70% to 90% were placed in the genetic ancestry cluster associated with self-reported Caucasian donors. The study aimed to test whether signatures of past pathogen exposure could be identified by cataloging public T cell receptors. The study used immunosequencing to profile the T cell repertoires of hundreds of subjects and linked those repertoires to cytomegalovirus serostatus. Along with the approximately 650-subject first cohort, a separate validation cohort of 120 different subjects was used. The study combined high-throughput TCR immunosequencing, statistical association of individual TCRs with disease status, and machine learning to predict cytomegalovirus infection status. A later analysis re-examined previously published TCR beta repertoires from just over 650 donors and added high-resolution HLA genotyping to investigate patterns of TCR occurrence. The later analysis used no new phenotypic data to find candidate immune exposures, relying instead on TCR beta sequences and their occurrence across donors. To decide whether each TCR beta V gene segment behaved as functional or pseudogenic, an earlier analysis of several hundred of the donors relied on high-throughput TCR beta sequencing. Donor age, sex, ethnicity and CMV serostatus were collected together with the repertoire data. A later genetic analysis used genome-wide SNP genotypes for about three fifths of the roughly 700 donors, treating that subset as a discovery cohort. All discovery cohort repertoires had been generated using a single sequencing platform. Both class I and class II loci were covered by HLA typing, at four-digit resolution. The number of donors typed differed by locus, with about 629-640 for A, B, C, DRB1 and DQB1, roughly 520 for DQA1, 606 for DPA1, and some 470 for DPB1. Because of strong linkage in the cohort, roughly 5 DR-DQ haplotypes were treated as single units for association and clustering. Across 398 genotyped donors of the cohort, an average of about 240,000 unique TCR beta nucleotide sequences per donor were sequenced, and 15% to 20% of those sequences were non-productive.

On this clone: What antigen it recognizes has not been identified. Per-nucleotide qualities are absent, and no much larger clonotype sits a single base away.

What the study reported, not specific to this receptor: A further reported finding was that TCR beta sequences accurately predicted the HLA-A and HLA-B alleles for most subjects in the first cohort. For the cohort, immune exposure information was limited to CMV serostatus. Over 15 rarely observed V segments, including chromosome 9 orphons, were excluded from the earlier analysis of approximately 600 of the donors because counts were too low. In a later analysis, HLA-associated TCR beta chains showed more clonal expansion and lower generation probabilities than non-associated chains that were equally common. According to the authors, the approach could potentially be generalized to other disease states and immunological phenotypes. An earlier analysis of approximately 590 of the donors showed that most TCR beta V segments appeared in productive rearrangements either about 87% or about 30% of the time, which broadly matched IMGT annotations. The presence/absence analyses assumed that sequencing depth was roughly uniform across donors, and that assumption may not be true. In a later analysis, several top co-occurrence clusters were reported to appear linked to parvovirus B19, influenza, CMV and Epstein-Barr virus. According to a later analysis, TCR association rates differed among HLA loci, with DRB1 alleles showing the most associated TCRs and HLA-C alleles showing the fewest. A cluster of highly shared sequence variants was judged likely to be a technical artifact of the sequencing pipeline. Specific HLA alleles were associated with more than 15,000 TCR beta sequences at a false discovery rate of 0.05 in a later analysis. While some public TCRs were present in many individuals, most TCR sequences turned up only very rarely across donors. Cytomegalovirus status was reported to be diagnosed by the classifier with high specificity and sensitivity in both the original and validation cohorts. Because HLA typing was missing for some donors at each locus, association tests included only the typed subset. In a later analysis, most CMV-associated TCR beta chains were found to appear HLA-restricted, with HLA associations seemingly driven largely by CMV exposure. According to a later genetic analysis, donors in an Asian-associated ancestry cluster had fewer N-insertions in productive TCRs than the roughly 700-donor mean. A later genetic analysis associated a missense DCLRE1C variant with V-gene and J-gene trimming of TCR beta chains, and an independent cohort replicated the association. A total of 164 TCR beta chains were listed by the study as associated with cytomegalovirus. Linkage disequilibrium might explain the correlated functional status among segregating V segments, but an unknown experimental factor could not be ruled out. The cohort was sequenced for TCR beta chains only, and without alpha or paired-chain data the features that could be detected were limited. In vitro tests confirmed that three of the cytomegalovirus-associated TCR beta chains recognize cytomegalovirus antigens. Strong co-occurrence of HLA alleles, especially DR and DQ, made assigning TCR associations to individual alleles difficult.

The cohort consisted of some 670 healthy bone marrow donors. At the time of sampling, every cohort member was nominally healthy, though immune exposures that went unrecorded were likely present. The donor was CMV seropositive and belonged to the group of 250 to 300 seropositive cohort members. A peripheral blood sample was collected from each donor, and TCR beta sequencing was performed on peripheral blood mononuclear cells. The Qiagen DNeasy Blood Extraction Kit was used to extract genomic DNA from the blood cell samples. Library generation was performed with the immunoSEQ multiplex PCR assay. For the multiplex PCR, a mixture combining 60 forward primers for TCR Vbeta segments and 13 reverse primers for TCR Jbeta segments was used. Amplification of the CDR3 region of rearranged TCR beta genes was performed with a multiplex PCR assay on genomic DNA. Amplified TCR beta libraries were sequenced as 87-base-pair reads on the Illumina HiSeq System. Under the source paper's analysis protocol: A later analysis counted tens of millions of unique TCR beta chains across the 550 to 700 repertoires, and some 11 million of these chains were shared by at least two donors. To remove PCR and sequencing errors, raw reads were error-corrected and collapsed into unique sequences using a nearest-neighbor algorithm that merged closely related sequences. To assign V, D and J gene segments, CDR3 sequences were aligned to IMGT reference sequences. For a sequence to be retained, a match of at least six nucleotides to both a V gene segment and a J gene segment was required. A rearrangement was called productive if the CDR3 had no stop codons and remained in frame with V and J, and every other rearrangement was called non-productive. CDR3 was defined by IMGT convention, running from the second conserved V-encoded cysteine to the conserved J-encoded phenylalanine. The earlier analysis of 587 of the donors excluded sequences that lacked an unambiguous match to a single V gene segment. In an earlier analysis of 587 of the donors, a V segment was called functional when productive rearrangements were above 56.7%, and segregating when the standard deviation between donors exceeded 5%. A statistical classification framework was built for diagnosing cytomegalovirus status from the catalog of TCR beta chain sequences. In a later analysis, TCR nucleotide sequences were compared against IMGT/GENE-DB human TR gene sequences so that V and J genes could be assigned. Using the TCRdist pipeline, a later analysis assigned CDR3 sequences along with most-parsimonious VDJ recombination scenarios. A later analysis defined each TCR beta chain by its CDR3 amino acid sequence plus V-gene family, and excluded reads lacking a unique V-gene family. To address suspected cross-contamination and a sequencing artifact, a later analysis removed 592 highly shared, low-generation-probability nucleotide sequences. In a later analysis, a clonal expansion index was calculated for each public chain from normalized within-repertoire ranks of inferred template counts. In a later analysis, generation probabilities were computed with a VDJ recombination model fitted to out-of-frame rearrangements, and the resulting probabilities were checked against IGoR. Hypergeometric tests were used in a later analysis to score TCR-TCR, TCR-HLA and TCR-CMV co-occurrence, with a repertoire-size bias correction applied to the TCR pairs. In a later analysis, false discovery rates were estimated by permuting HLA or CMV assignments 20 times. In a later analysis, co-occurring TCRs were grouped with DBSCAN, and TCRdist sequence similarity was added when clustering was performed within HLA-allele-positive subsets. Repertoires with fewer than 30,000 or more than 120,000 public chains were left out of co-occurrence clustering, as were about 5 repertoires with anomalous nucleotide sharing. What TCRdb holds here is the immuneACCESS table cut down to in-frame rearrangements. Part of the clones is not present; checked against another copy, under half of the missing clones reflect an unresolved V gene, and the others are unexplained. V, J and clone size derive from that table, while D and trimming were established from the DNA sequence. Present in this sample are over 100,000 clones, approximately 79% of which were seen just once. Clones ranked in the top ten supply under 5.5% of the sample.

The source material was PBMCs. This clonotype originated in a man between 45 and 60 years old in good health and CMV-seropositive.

The nucleotides read TGTGCCAGCAGACGGCGGGGGGTTAGGTACGAGCAGTACTTC. This encodes CASRRRGVRYEQYF. The V gene is TRBV5-6 and the J gene is TRBJ2-7, with TRBD2 identical over 8 junction bases. The CDR3 contains 14 residues, cysteine and phenylalanine counted. Only the CDR3 part of the read is kept: 42 bases, read in frame from the first base. V lost 5 bases and J lost 4 bases, and the count of bases not matched to a germline gene is 8. According to the germline V gene, CDR1 reads SGHDT and CDR2 reads YYEEEE.